Below, one T cell receptor beta chain is given with its context. Which cohort a participant joined came from the clinical history participants gave. Original processing methods: Estimates of nucleated cell counts were drawn from the amplification of reference gene primers. Measured with immunoSEQ multiplex PCR; TCRdb has only the in-frame clones, and not every one. V and J calls and clone size are those listed in that table; D and trimming were worked out from the DNA. The sample lists more than 200,000 clones; around 87% were seen once. The data are from a study of blood T cell repertoires in COVID-19. V was cut by 0 bases and J by 3 bases, with 23 bases left in between. From germline, CDR1 is SNHLY and CDR2 FYNNEI. This CDR3 is built from 19 residues.

The specimen sequenced was PBMCs or T cells enriched from blood (not recorded which). This TCR came from a woman aged 45-65 years who had recovered from COVID-19. The chain recombines TRBV2 with TRBJ1-2, with D perhaps matching TRBD1 (6 bases). CDR3 nucleotide sequence: TGTGCCAGCAGTGAAGCGCTGGAGTTGCGGACAGTCATATACTATGGCTACACCTTC. Amino acid sequence: CASSEALELRTVIYYGYTF. The full variable domain, with the rest looked up from reference TRBV2 and TRBJ1-2, is EPEVTQTPSHQVTQMGQEVILRCVPISNHLYFYWYRQILGQKVEFLVSFYNNEISEKSEIFDDQFSVERPDGSNFTLKIRSTKLEDSAMYFCASSEALELRTVIYYGYTFGSGTRLTVV.